This T cell receptor beta chain was recovered during a study of cytomegalovirus exposure and HLA in healthy donors. General study points: Analyzed later, association rates of TCRs varied across HLA loci, with DRB1 most and HLA-C fewest. A few chains linked to CMV were shown in vitro to be specific for CMV antigens.

PCR employed 60 Vbeta and 13 Jbeta primers. Generated by immunoSEQ multiplex PCR, the TCRdb table keeps only in-frame clones and is missing some. The profile shows 190,000 or so clones, roughly 78% of them singletons. Nominally healthy donors were sampled, though unrecorded immune exposures were likely. CDR3 length: 15 residues. Looked up from germline, CDR1 is MNHEY and CDR2 is SMNVEV (reference sequence). Trimming removed 6 bases from V and 2 bases from J, with 14 bases in between. The count of this clone is one. Its antigen is as yet unknown. The clonotype was recovered from a girl aged 10 to 17 in good health and CMV-seropositive. Sequenced sample: PBMCs. This chain connects TRBV27 to TRBJ1-5, with D possibly matching TRBD1 (6 bases). CDR3 bases: TGTGCCAGCAGGTACAGCGGGGGCGGCAATCAGCCCCAGCATTTT. As protein: CASRYSGGGNQPQHF.